This T cell receptor beta chain was captured by sequencing in a study of cytomegalovirus exposure and HLA in healthy donors. Germline loops: CDR1 MDHEN, CDR2 SYDVKM. V was clipped by 7 bases and J by 0 bases, with 16 bases between them. This CDR3 region has 15 residues. Sequencing used immunoSEQ multiplex PCR; TCRdb keeps in-frame clones, though not all of them. The sample consists of a few hundred thousand clones, about 90% of them appearing once. This TCR came from a woman aged 18-35 years in good health and CMV-seronegative. The chain is built from TRBV28 and TRBJ2-7; TRBD1 is a possible D gene (5 bases). The sequencing sample was made of PBMCs. The DNA for the CDR3 is TGTGCCAGCAAGCAGGGCAGAGAGAGCTCCTACGAGCAGTACTTC. This translates into CASKQGRESSYEQYF.